This T cell receptor (beta chain) comes out of a study of cytomegalovirus exposure and HLA in healthy donors. Sampled while nominally healthy, donors likely had unrecorded immune exposures. General study results and limits: In a later analysis, TCR beta V- and J-gene trimming was associated with a missense DCLRE1C variant.

Worth noting for this clone: Its antigen is not known.

The PCR ran on 60 Vbeta and 13 Jbeta primers. Original processing methods: A later analysis counted 80 million or so unique TCR beta chains, 9.5 million to 13 million shared. The assay was immunoSEQ multiplex PCR, and TCRdb's table has in-frame clones only and misses some. The DNA gave D and trimming, while V, J and clone size come from that table. The sample holds roughly 190,000 clones; 70% to 80% are singletons and the top ten take 2.3%. The CDR3 is made up of 16 amino acids. Deletions cut 5 bases from V and 5 bases from J, with 18 bases between. Germline lookup yields CDR1 SGHTA and CDR2 FQGNSA. The sample was PBMCs. This sequence was found in a woman aged 50 to 60 in good health and CMV-seronegative. This chain joins TRBV7-2 and TRBJ2-2, with D maybe TRBD2 (6 bases). The CDR3: CASSPNIGTVTGELFF. In DNA, the CDR3 is TGTGCCAGCAGCCCTAATATAGGGACTGTAACCGGGGAGCTGTTTTTT. The full variable domain, rest sourced from reference TRBV7-2 and TRBJ2-2, is GAGVSQSPSNKVTEKGKDVELRCDPISGHTALYWYRQSLGQGLEFLIYFQGNSAPDKSGLPSDRFSAERTGGSVSTLTIQRTQQEDSAVYLCASSPNIGTVTGELFFGEGSRLTVL.